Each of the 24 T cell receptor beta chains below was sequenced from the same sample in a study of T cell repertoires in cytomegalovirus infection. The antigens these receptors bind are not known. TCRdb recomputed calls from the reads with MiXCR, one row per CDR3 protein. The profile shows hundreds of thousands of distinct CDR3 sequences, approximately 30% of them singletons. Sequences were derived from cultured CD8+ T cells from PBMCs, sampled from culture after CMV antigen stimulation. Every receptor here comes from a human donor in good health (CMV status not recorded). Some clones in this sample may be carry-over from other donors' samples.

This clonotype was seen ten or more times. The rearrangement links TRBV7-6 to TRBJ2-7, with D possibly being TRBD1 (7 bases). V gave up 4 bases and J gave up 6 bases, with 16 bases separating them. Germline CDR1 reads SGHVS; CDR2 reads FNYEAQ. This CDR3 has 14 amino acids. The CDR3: CASSSGETGLEQYF. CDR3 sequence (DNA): TGTGCCAGCAGCTCGGGGGAGACAGGGCTCGAGCAGTACTTC. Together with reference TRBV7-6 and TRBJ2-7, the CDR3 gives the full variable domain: GAGVSQSPRYKVTKRGQDVALRCDPISGHVSLYWYRQALGQGPEFLTYFNYEAQQDKSGLPNDRFSAERPEGSISTLTIQRTEQRDSAMYRCASSSGETGLEQYFGPGTRLTVT.

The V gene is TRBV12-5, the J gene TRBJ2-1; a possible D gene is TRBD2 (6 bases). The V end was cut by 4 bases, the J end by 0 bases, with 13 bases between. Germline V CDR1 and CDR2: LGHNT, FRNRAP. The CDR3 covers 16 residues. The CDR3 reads CASGWDLSNSYNEQFF. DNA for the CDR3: TGTGCTAGTGGTTGGGACTTATCAAACTCCTACAATGAGCAGTTCTTC.

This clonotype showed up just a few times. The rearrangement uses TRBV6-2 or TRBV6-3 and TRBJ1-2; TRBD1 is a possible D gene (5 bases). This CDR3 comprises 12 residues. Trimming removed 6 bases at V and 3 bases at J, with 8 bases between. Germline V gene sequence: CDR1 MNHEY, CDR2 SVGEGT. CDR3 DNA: TGTGCCAGCAGGACAGTGGACTATGGCTACACCTTC. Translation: CASRTVDYGYTF.

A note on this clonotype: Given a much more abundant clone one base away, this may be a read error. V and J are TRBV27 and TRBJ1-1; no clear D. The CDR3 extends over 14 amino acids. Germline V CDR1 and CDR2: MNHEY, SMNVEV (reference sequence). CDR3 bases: TGTGCCAACAGTCCCGCGGGCAGGAACACTGAAGCTTTCTTT. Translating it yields CANSPAGRNTEAFF.

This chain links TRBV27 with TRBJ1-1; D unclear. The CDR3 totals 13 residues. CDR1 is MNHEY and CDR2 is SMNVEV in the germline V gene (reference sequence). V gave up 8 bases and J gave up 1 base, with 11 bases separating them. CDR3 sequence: CASLLYPNTEAFF. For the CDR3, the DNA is TGTGCCAGCCTACTATATCCGAACACTGAAGCTTTCTTT.

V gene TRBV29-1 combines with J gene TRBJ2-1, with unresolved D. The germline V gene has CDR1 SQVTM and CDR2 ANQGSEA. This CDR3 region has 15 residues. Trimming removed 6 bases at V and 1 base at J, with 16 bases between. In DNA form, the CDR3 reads TGCAGCGTGAGGCGGCTATACCATTCCTACAATGAGCAGTTCTTC. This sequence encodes CSVRRLYHSYNEQFF.

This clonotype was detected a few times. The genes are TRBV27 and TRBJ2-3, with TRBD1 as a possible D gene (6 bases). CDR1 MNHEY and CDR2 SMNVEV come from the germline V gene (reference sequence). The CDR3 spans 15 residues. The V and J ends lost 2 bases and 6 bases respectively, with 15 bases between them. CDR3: CASSLKDRLWDTQYF. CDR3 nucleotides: TGTGCCAGCAGTTTAAAAGACAGGCTGTGGGATACGCAGTATTTT.

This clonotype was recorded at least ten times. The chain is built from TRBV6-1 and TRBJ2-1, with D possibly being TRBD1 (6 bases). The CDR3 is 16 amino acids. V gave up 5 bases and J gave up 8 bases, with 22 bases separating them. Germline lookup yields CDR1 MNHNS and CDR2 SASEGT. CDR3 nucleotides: TGTGCCAGCAGTATTGGCAGGGGAAATAGAAGGGATGAGCAGTTCTTC. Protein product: CASSIGRGNRRDEQFF.

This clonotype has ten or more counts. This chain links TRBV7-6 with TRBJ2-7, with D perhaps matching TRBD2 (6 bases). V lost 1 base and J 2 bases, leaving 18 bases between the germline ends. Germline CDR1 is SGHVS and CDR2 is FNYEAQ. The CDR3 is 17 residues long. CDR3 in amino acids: CASSLGERVFSPYEQYV. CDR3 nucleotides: TGTGCCAGCAGCTTAGGTGAGCGGGTCTTTTCTCCCTACGAGCAGTACGTC.

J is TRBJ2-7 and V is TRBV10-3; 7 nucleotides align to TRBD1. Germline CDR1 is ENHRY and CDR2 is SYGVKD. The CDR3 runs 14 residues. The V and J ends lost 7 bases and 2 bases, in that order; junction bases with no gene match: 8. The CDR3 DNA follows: TGTGCCATCACATCCGGGACAGAGCCCTACGAGCAGTACTTC. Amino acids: CAITSGTEPYEQYF.

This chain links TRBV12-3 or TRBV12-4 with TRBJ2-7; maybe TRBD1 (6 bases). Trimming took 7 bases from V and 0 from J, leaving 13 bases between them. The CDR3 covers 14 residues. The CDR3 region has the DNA TGTGCCAGCACCGGGACAATTGACTCCTACGAGCAGTACTTC. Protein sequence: CASTGTIDSYEQYF.

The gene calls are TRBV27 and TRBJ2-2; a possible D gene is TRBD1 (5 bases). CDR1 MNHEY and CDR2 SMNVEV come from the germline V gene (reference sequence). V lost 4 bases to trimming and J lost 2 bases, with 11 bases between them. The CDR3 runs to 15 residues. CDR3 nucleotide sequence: TGTGCCAGCAGTTGGAGTCAGGGTAACACCGGGGAGCTGTTTTTT. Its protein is CASSWSQGNTGELFF.

The CDR3, as DNA: TGTGCCAGCAGTTACCCTAACATATTCCGGGACAGTGAACAAGAGACCCAGTACTTC. This encodes CASSYPNIFRDSEQETQYF. The chain couples TRBV6-6 to TRBJ2-5; 7 positions match TRBD1. This CDR3 has 19 amino acids. V lost 2 bases to trimming and J lost 2 bases; unmatched junction nucleotides: 17. Germline CDR1 MNHNY, CDR2 SVGAGI (reference sequence).

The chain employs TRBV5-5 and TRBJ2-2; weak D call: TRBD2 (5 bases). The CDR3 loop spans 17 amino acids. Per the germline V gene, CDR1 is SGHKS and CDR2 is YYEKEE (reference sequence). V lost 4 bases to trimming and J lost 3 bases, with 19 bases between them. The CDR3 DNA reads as TGTGCCAGCAGCCGGAAATTCCCTAAAGCGGACACCGGGGAGCTGTTTTTT. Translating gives CASSRKFPKADTGELFF.

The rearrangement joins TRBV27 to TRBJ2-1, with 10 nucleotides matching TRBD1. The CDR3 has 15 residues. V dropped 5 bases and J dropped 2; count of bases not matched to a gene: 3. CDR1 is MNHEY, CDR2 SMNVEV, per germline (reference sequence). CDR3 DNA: TGTGCCAGCAGTGATGGGACAGGGGCCTACAATGAGCAGTTCTTC. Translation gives CASSDGTGAYNEQFF.

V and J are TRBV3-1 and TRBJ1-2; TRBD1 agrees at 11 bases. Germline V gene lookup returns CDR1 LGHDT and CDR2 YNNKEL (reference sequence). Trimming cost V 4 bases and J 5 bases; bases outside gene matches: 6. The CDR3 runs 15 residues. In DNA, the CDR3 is TGTGCCAGCAGCCTAGGCGGGGACAGGGGGTATGGCTACACCTTC. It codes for CASSLGGDRGYGYTF. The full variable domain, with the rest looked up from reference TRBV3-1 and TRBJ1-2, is DTAVSQTPKYLVTQMGNDKSIKCEQNLGHDTMYWYKQDSKKFLKIMFSYNNKELIINETVPNRFSPKSPDKAHLNLHINSLELGDSAVYFCASSLGGDRGYGYTFGSGTRLTVV.

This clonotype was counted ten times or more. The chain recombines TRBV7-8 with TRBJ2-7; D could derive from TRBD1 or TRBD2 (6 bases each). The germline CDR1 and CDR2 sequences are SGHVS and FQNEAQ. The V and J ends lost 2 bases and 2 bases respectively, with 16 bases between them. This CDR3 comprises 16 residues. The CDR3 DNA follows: TGTGCCAGCAGCTTAAAGGGGGGTGGGTTTACCTACGAGCAGTACGTC. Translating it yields CASSLKGGGFTYEQYV.

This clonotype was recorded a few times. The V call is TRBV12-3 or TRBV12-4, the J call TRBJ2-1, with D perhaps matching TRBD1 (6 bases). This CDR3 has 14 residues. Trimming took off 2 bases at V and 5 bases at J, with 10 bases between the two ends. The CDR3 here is CASSLTGQDNEQFF. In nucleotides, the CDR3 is TGTGCCAGCAGTTTAACGGGACAAGACAATGAGCAGTTCTTC.

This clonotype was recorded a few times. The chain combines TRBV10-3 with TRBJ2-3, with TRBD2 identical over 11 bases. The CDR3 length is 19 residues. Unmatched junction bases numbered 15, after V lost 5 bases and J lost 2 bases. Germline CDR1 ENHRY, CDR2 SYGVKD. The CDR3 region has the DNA TGTGCCATCAGTACGACCGGGACTAGCGGAGAAGTTACCACAGATACGCAGTATTTT. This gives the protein CAISTTGTSGEVTTDTQYF.

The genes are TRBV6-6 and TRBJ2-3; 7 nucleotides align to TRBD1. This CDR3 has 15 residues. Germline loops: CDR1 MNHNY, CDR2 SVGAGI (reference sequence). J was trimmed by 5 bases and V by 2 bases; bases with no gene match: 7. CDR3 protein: CASSYIGGDVDTQYF. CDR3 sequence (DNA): TGTGCCAGCAGTTACATAGGGGGCGATGTAGATACGCAGTATTTT.

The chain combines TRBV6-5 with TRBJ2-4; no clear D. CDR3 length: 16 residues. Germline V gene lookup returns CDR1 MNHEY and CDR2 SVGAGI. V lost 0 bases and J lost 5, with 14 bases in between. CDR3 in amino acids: CASSYSIVSVENIQYF. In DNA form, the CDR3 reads TGTGCCAGCAGTTACTCGATTGTCTCCGTTGAAAACATTCAGTACTTC.

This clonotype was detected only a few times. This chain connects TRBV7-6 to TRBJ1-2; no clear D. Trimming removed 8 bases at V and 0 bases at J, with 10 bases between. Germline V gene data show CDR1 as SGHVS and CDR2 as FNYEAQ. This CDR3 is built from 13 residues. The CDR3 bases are TGTGCCAGCTCCGGCGGCCCTAACTATGGCTACACCTTC. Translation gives CASSGGPNYGYTF.

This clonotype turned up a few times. The CDR3 sequence is CASSLVRGRIETQYF. In DNA form, the CDR3 reads TGTGCCAGCAGCTTAGTACGCGGGAGGATAGAGACCCAGTACTTC. This chain uses TRBV7-8 with TRBJ2-5; TRBD2 matches at 8 bases. The CDR3 is 15 residues long. CDR1 and CDR2 from the germline V gene are SGHVS and FQNEAQ. The J segment lost 4 bases and the V segment lost 1 base, leaving 5 bases of the junction unmatched.

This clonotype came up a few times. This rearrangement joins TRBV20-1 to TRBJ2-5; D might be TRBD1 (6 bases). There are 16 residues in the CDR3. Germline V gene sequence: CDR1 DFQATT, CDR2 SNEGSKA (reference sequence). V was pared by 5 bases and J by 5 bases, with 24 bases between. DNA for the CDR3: TGCAGTGCTTTTTCTCTGCAACAGGGTTCACCCGAGACCCAGTACTTC. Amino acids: CSAFSLQQGSPETQYF.